Below, 19 T cell receptor beta chains from the same sample are listed, as sequenced in a study of T cells of healthy individuals. TCRdb independently ran MiXCR on the 5' RACE reads; one entry per CDR3 protein. This repertoire shows about 53,000 distinct CDR3 sequences, roughly 14% found once; its top ten account for roughly 16%. The receptors were sampled from a human donor in good health.

This clonotype was counted a few times. The CDR3 nucleotides are TGCGCCAGCAGCCAAGAAGGACCAAGCTTCCTATTTAATGAAAAACTGTTTTTT. It yields the protein CASSQEGPSFLFNEKLFF. The genes are TRBV4-3 and TRBJ1-4; D gene ambiguous. CDR3 size: 18 residues. Germline CDR1 reads LGHNA; CDR2 reads YSLEER. Trimming took 0 bases from V and 4 from J, leaving 18 bases between them.

In the case of this clonotype: This may be a read error, as it is one base from a much larger clone. The chain uses TRBV7-8 and TRBJ2-1, with D tentatively TRBD2 (6 bases). The CDR3 sequence is 17 residues long. Trimming took off 4 bases at V and 2 bases at J, with 18 bases between the two ends. Germline V gene data show CDR1 as SGHVS and CDR2 as FQNEAQ. CDR3 region: CASSSGRGRGAYNEQFF. The CDR3, as DNA: TGTGCCAGCAGCTCAGGAAGAGGGCGGGGTGCCTACAATGAGCAGTTCTTC.

This sequence joins TRBV27 and TRBJ2-3, with D hard to call. This CDR3 spans 13 amino acids. CDR1 and CDR2 (germline): MNHEY, SMNVEV (reference sequence). V lost 6 bases to trimming and J lost 0 bases, with 7 bases between them. As DNA, the CDR3 is TGTGCCAGCAGCTCCTTGAGCACAGATACGCAGTATTTT. It codes for CASSSLSTDTQYF.

This clonotype has only a few counts. V is TRBV7-2 and J is TRBJ2-5; D remains unclear. Germline loops: CDR1 SGHTA, CDR2 FQGNSA. Trimming took 4 bases from V and 3 from J, leaving 12 bases between them. The CDR3 length is 14 residues. The CDR3 coding sequence is TGTGCCAGCAGCTACGGGTCCCACGAAGAGACCCAGTACTTC. Translated, it gives CASSYGSHEETQYF.

This clonotype was seen ten or more times. For the CDR3, the DNA is TGCAGCGTTGAAGTAGGCACTGAAGCTTTCTTT. Protein: CSVEVGTEAFF. This chain uses TRBV29-1 with TRBJ1-1; no clear D gene. This CDR3 spans 11 amino acids. CDR1 and CDR2 (germline): SQVTM, ANQGSEA. Trimming pared 1 base from V and 4 bases from J, leaving 4 bases between.

The sample holds many counts of this clonotype. This chain uses TRBV10-2 with TRBJ2-3; 8 bases are a match to TRBD1. Unmatched junction bases numbered 3, after V lost 5 bases and J lost 2 bases. The CDR3 spans 14 residues. Germline V lookup: CDR1 WSHSY, CDR2 SAAADI. The CDR3 region has the DNA TGCGCCAGCAGTCAGGGGGCGTCCACAGATACGCAGTATTTT. Translated, it gives CASSQGASTDTQYF.

At least ten counts were recorded for this clonotype. This CDR3 reads CAISEGLADYTF. Written as DNA, the CDR3 is TGTGCCATCAGTGAGGGACTGGCAGACTACACCTTC. J is TRBJ1-2 and V is TRBV10-3, with unresolved D. The CDR3 is 12 residues long. Germline CDR1 reads ENHRY; CDR2 reads SYGVKD. V shed 2 bases and J shed 10 bases, with 11 bases lying between them.

Points on this clonotype: A much larger clone lies a single base off, so this may be a read error. The J gene is TRBJ2-7, the V gene TRBV12-3 or TRBV12-4; D might be TRBD2 (5 bases). The CDR3 runs 14 residues. V was trimmed by 8 bases and J by 6 bases, leaving 20 bases between them. CDR3 DNA: TGTGCCAGCGCCTCCCGCGGGTCGAGGGCCGAGCAGTACTTC. This sequence encodes CASASRGSRAEQYF.

This clonotype was detected ten times or more. This chain joins TRBV6-2 or TRBV6-3 and TRBJ2-3; 11 nucleotides align to TRBD1. J gave up 4 bases and V 4 bases, and 1 base lay outside the gene matches. Germline CDR1 and CDR2: MNHEY and SVGEGT. The CDR3 has 14 amino acids. The CDR3 spells CASSWTGGADTQYF. For the CDR3, the DNA is TGTGCCAGCAGTTGGACAGGGGGCGCAGATACGCAGTATTTT.

This clonotype showed up many times. The J gene is TRBJ2-5, the V gene TRBV20-1, with D possibly matching TRBD2 (6 bases). The CDR3 is 14 amino acids. Germline assignment: CDR1 DFQATT and CDR2 SNEGSKA (reference sequence). Trimming pared 0 bases from V and 3 bases from J, leaving 11 bases between. DNA of the CDR3: TGCAGTGCTAGAGATCGGAGGGGCAAAGAGACCCAGTACTTC. Residues: CSARDRRGKETQYF.

The CDR3, as DNA: TGCAGTGCTGAACGTCGGGGAAACTCAGATACGCAGTATTTT. This gives the protein CSAERRGNSDTQYF. The rearrangement uses TRBV20-1 and TRBJ2-3; tentatively, D is TRBD2 (5 bases). The CDR3 totals 14 residues. V lost 5 bases and J 4 bases, leaving 16 bases between the germline ends. Germline V CDR1 and CDR2: DFQATT, SNEGSKA (reference sequence).

This clonotype was picked up many times. This chain joins TRBV29-1 and TRBJ2-5, with 11 positions matching TRBD1. V lost 6 bases to trimming and J lost 3 bases; unmatched junction nucleotides: 3. The CDR3 consists of 13 residues. CDR1 is SQVTM, CDR2 ANQGSEA, per germline. The CDR3 loop is CSVRTGGEETQYF. CDR3 nucleotides: TGCAGCGTCCGGACAGGGGGCGAAGAGACCCAGTACTTC.

This clonotype was detected many times. The rearrangement joins TRBV20-1 to TRBJ2-7; D is ambiguous. The CDR3 extends over 15 amino acids. In germline, CDR1 is DFQATT, CDR2 SNEGSKA (reference sequence). Trimming removed 6 bases from V and 1 base from J, with 19 bases in between. The CDR3 sequence is CSARREWQKSYEQYF. CDR3 DNA sequence: TGCAGTGCCCGAAGAGAGTGGCAGAAGTCCTACGAGCAGTACTTC.

The genes are TRBV11-1 and TRBJ2-7; D possibly corresponds to TRBD2 (5 bases). The CDR3 length is 12 residues. Germline V gene sequence: CDR1 SGHAT, CDR2 FQDESV (reference sequence). Trimming removed 7 bases from V and 3 bases from J, with 10 bases in between. The DNA of the CDR3 is TGTGCCAGCACCCAGGCGGGCTACGAGCAGTACTTC. As protein: CASTQAGYEQYF.

The chain employs TRBV18 and TRBJ1-2, with 8 positions matching TRBD1. The germline CDR1 and CDR2 sequences are KGHSH and LQKENI. This CDR3 comprises 13 residues. The V segment lost 5 bases and the J segment 6 bases; nucleotides outside the gene matches: 5. This CDR3 is CASSSGQADGYTF. DNA for the CDR3: TGTGCCAGCTCATCGGGACAGGCGGATGGCTACACCTTC.

This clonotype was counted only a few times. The chain is built from TRBV10-3 and TRBJ2-3, with D maybe TRBD1 (5 bases). Germline-derived CDR1 and CDR2 are ENHRY and SYGVKD. This CDR3 contains 14 residues. The V gene lost 11 bases and the J gene lost 0 bases, with 15 bases spanning the gap. CDR3 DNA: TGTGCCGGGGCCGCCGGCCGTAGCACAGATACGCAGTATTTT. Protein: CAGAAGRSTDTQYF.

Ten or more counts support this clonotype. V is TRBV4-3 and J is TRBJ1-1, with unresolved D. V lost 0 bases and J 5 bases, leaving 13 bases between the germline ends. CDR3 length: 15 amino acids. The germline V gene encodes CDR1 LGHNA and CDR2 YSLEER. The CDR3 DNA reads TGCGCCAGCAGCCAAGACAGAGGAGGTCGGACTGAAGCTTTCTTT. Amino acid sequence: CASSQDRGGRTEAFF.

The chain couples TRBV7-9 to TRBJ1-1; TRBD1 matches at 7 bases. V lost 3 bases to trimming and J lost 7 bases; unmatched junction nucleotides: 2. From germline, CDR1 is SEHNR and CDR2 FQNEAQ (reference sequence). The CDR3 extends over 12 amino acids. Written as DNA, the CDR3 is TGTGCCAGCAGCTTGGGGACAGATGAAGCTTTCTTT. Translation: CASSLGTDEAFF.

In this sample, this clonotype turned up many times. The CDR3 region is CASTDTGDYGYTF. The CDR3 coding sequence is TGTGCCAGTACCGACACAGGCGACTATGGCTACACCTTC. The rearrangement uses TRBV19 and TRBJ1-2; the D gene is possibly TRBD1 (5 bases). V lost 7 bases and J 3 bases, leaving 12 bases between the germline ends. The length of the CDR3 is 13 residues. CDR1 is LNHDA, CDR2 SQIVND, per germline (reference sequence).